This record looks at one T cell receptor (beta chain) sequence and its context. Its cognate antigen is unknown. The protocol was immunoSEQ multiplex PCR, while the TCRdb copy is restricted to in-frame clones and leaves out a portion. The sample includes about 20,000 clones, 85% to 95% of them seen just once. The sample originates from a study of brain T cells in children with intractable seizures. The study's findings and limits: Clones missing pre-surgery may reflect undersampling of that blood sample. Viral specificity was inferred only from CDR3 similarity; HCMV serostatus was unknown.

V lost 1 base to trimming and J lost 4 bases, with 11 bases between them. The CDR3 extends over 14 amino acids. Germline assignment: CDR1 SGHVS and CDR2 FQNEAQ. The sequenced cases were selected for having the highest brain T cell transcript signatures. The sequenced sample was peripheral blood, obtained at surgery. The rearrangement joins TRBV7-8 to TRBJ2-7; possible D gene TRBD2, 5 bases. The source of this sequence is a boy under 18 with focal cortical dysplasia and intractable seizures. CDR3 bases: TGTGCCAGCAGCTTAGTTCCGGGATCGTACGAGCAGTACGTC. Encoded protein: CASSLVPGSYEQYV.